Shown below are 18 T cell receptor beta chains from a single sample sequenced in a study of shared clonotypes between healthy human individuals. The assay was immunoSEQ multiplex PCR, and TCRdb's table has in-frame clones only and misses some. The table has nearly 1,000,000 clones, over 60% seen once. Source material: memory CD4+ T cells sorted from blood. The subset was: CD45RA-negative fraction. These receptors all stem from a man aged 18 to 29 in good health.

This clone showed up just once. The chain couples TRBV19 to TRBJ2-7; D ambiguous. V lost 7 bases, J lost 1 base, and 20 bases lay in between. The CDR3 has 16 amino acids. Germline-derived CDR1 and CDR2 are LNHDA and SQIVND (reference sequence). The CDR3 protein is CASIPSHRTESYEQYF. The CDR3 DNA follows: TGTGCCAGTATCCCCAGTCATCGGACGGAGTCCTACGAGCAGTACTTC. Based on the CDR3 plus reference TRBV19 and TRBJ2-7, the full variable domain is DGGITQSPKYLFRKEGQNVTLSCEQNLNHDAMYWYRQDPGQGLRLIYYSQIVNDFQKGDIAEGYSVSREKKESFPLTVTSAQKNPTAFYLCASIPSHRTESYEQYFGPGTRLTVT.

About this clone itself: Other DNA sequences in this sample translate to the same CDR3. The CDR3 bases are TGTGCCAGTAGTCGGGACAGGGATCAGCCCCAGCATTTT. Its translation is CASSRDRDQPQHF. The genes are TRBV19 and TRBJ1-5; TRBD1 matches 9 bases. CDR3 size: 13 residues. Trimming cost V 5 bases and J 5 bases; bases outside gene matches: 1. Germline V CDR1 and CDR2: LNHDA, SQIVND (reference sequence).

This sequence joins TRBV6-1 and TRBJ2-7, with a tentative D call TRBD1 (5 bases). The CDR3 is 14 residues long. Germline CDR1 is MNHNS and CDR2 is SASEGT. The V and J ends lost 3 bases and 5 bases respectively, with 14 bases between them. The CDR3 DNA reads TGTGCCAGCAGTGATACTTCTGGGGCAGACGAGCAGTACTTC. Amino acid sequence: CASSDTSGADEQYF.

Remarks on this clone: Just one base apart from a much larger clone, this may be a read error. The V call is TRBV11-3, the J call TRBJ1-1; 9 positions match TRBD1. The CDR3 has 13 residues. Germline lookup yields CDR1 SGHNT and CDR2 YENEEA. The V gene end was trimmed by 5 bases and the J gene end by 3 bases; junction bases not matched to a gene: 1. The DNA of the CDR3 is TGTGCCAGCAGCCGGGACAGGGACACTGAAGCTTTCTTT. Protein: CASSRDRDTEAFF.

V usage is TRBV14 and J usage is TRBJ1-6; no firm D call. The germline V gene has CDR1 SGHDN and CDR2 FVKESK. This CDR3 contains 14 residues. V shed 1 base and J shed 6 bases, with 7 bases lying between them. CDR3 sequence reads: CASSQVTANSPLHF. In nucleotides, the CDR3 is TGTGCCAGCAGCCAAGTTACAGCTAATTCACCCCTCCACTTT.

The chain employs TRBV6-5 and TRBJ2-7; D gene unclear. Per the germline V gene, CDR1 is MNHEY and CDR2 is SVGAGI. The V and J ends lost 0 bases and 3 bases respectively, with 12 bases between them. There are 15 residues in the CDR3. The CDR3 coding sequence is TGTGCCAGCAGTTACTCGAATTCTGGGCTCTACGAGCAGTACTTC. This gives the protein CASSYSNSGLYEQYF.

CDR3 residues: CSGWTNSYEQYF. The CDR3 DNA reads TGCAGCGGATGGACAAATTCCTACGAGCAGTACTTC. The chain recombines TRBV29-1 with TRBJ2-7; TRBD1 might be the D (5 bases). The CDR3 runs to 12 residues. With 7 bases removed from V and 1 base from J, the gap between germline ends came to 11 bases. In germline, CDR1 is SQVTM, CDR2 ANQGSEA.

This clone has only a few counts. This chain connects TRBV2 to TRBJ2-5; possibly TRBD2 for D (6 bases). Deletions cut 4 bases from V and 7 bases from J, with 13 bases between. The CDR3 extends over 13 amino acids. Germline CDR1 is SNHLY and CDR2 is FYNNEI. CDR3 amino acids: CASSASAQGTQYF. The DNA of the CDR3 is TGTGCCAGCAGTGCTAGCGCGCAGGGGACCCAGTACTTC.

This chain links TRBV28 with TRBJ2-1; 9 bases map to TRBD1. Germline trimming cut 6 bases from V and 6 bases from J; bases unmatched to any gene: 9. The V gene's germline CDR1 is MDHEN and CDR2 SYDVKM. This CDR3 comprises 15 residues. The CDR3 DNA reads as TGTGCCAGCAGCCAAAACAGGGGGCAGCGCAATGAGCAGTTCTTC. It encodes CASSQNRGQRNEQFF.

This clone occurred a few times. The rearrangement links TRBV7-8 to TRBJ1-2, with a possible D match to TRBD1 (5 bases). This CDR3 region has 14 residues. V was pared by 0 bases and J by 5 bases, with 10 bases between. Germline assignment: CDR1 SGHVS and CDR2 FQNEAQ. CDR3 protein: CASSLAFQGYGYTF. The DNA for the CDR3 is TGTGCCAGCAGCTTAGCGTTCCAGGGATATGGCTACACCTTC.

This clone has more than one count but fewer than ten. The rearrangement joins TRBV6-1 to TRBJ1-2; D not resolved. V lost 6 bases, J lost 3 bases, and 8 bases lay in between. Germline values: CDR1 MNHNS, CDR2 SASEGT. The CDR3 loop spans 12 amino acids. The CDR3 sequence is CASSRDHYGYTF. The CDR3 DNA reads as TGTGCCAGCAGCCGTGATCACTATGGCTACACCTTC.

V gene TRBV30 combines with J gene TRBJ2-4; D unclear. CDR3 size: 12 residues. V lost 5 bases, J lost 7 bases, and 12 bases lay in between. Germline V lookup: CDR1 GTSNPN, CDR2 SVGIG (reference sequence). The CDR3 DNA reads as TGTGCCTGGTCCGACGTTCGGAACATTCAGTACTTC. Protein product: CAWSDVRNIQYF.

A few counts support this clone. The chain joins TRBV2 to TRBJ2-7; D is uncertain. CDR1 SNHLY and CDR2 FYNNEI come from the germline V gene. The V end lost 2 bases, the J end lost 3 bases, and 11 bases lay between the germline ends. CDR3 size: 14 residues. As DNA, the CDR3 is TGTGCCAGCAGTGAAACTACTCTAGGCTACGAGCAGTACTTC. Translating gives CASSETTLGYEQYF.

Turning to this clone: This CDR3 is also generated by other DNA sequences in the sample. This chain uses TRBV10-3 with TRBJ1-5; D uncertain. Germline-derived CDR1 and CDR2 are ENHRY and SYGVKD. CDR3 length: 13 amino acids. V shed 0 bases and J shed 6 bases, with 6 bases lying between them. CDR3 bases: TGTGCCATCAGTGAGTCATCGGCTCAGCCCCAGCATTTT. Its translation is CAISESSAQPQHF.

The chain has TRBV5-4 and TRBJ1-2; TRBD1 is a possible D gene (6 bases). CDR1 is SGHNT, CDR2 YYREEE, per germline (reference sequence). The ends were cut back, 3 bases at V and 4 bases at J, with 10 bases in the middle. The CDR3 runs 13 residues. The CDR3 spells CASSSQGGYGYTF. The CDR3 DNA sequence: TGTGCCAGCAGCTCACAGGGCGGCTATGGCTACACCTTC.

The rearrangement uses TRBV5-1 and TRBJ2-1; 10 bases align to TRBD2. V lost 3 bases and J lost 10; bases outside the gene matches: 10. The CDR3 extends over 15 amino acids. The germline V gene encodes CDR1 SGHRS and CDR2 YFSETQ. In nucleotides, the CDR3 is TGCGCCAGCAGCTGGACCCAGTCTAGCGGGGGAGAGCAGTTCTTC. Protein product: CASSWTQSSGGEQFF.

This clone appeared once. The chain combines TRBV19 with TRBJ2-7; no definite D call. The CDR3 runs 13 residues. Deletions cut 4 bases from V and 6 bases from J, with 13 bases between. Germline CDR1 LNHDA, CDR2 SQIVND (reference sequence). The CDR3 region has the DNA TGTGCCAGTAGTAGCGGCCATGGGCTCGAGCAGTACTTC. It specifies CASSSGHGLEQYF. The complete variable domain, with remaining parts taken from reference TRBV19 and TRBJ2-7, reads DGGITQSPKYLFRKEGQNVTLSCEQNLNHDAMYWYRQDPGQGLRLIYYSQIVNDFQKGDIAEGYSVSREKKESFPLTVTSAQKNPTAFYLCASSSGHGLEQYFGPGTRLTVT.

This sequence joins TRBV25-1 and TRBJ1-3; D is unresolved. The CDR3 totals 16 residues. Trimming cost V 2 bases and J 8 bases, with 19 bases left between them. Germline assignment: CDR1 MGHDK and CDR2 SYGVNS. The CDR3 spells CASSEVRGSTRDTIYF. The CDR3 DNA follows: TGTGCCAGCAGTGAAGTTCGGGGATCTACGAGGGACACCATATATTTT.